The 4 T cell receptor beta chains below all came from one sample that was sequenced in a study of blood T cell repertoires in COVID-19. Generated by immunoSEQ multiplex PCR, the TCRdb table keeps only in-frame clones and is missing some. The sample lists more than 50,000 clones, more than 80% occurring once. The sequenced material came from peripheral blood. Source of these receptors: a man older than 75 with acute or convalescent COVID-19.

This clone was counted a single time. The rearrangement uses TRBV9 and TRBJ2-7, with 7 bases lining up with TRBD1. This CDR3 contains 15 residues. CDR1 is SGDLS, CDR2 YYNGEE, per germline. The V and J ends lost 3 bases and 3 bases, in that order; junction bases with no gene match: 9. The CDR3 DNA sequence: TGTGCCAGCAGCGCGAGAGCCGACAGGGACTACGAGCAGTACTTC. This gives the protein CASSARADRDYEQYF. Based on the CDR3 plus reference TRBV9 and TRBJ2-7, the full variable domain is DSGVTQTPKHLITATGQRVTLRCSPRSGDLSVYWYQQSLDQGLQFLIQYYNGEERAKGNILERFSAQQFPDLHSELNLSSLELGDSALYFCASSARADRDYEQYFGPGTRLTVT.

The chain is built from TRBV2 and TRBJ2-1; 7 bases align to TRBD2. Per germline, CDR1 SNHLY and CDR2 FYNNEI. V dropped 8 bases and J dropped 7; count of bases not matched to a gene: 11. The CDR3 is 14 residues long. CDR3 DNA: TGTGCCAGCGGGATAGCGGGCCTGGGGAATGAGCAGTTCTTC. Translation: CASGIAGLGNEQFF.

The chain recombines TRBV30 with TRBJ1-1, with D possibly TRBD1 on 5 matching bases. Germline CDR1 reads GTSNPN; CDR2 reads SVGIG (reference sequence). The CDR3 totals 15 residues. The V end lost 2 bases, the J end lost 5 bases, and 18 bases lay between the germline ends. CDR3 bases: TGTGCCTGGAGTACCACGGGCCAGGGAGGTACTGAAGCTTTCTTT. Translated: CAWSTTGQGGTEAFF. Variable domain in full (rest from reference TRBV30 and TRBJ1-1): SQTIHQWPATLVQPVGSPLSLECTVEGTSNPNLYWYRQAAGRGLQLLFYSVGIGQISSEVPQNLSASRPQDRQFILSSKKLLLSDSGFYLCAWSTTGQGGTEAFFGQGTRLTVV.

The V gene is TRBV5-6, the J gene TRBJ1-4; 7 bases agree with TRBD1. The V gene's germline CDR1 is SGHDT and CDR2 YYEEEE. V dropped 4 bases and J dropped 8; count of bases not matched to a gene: 5. CDR3 size: 13 residues. CDR3 loop: CASSDRVGEKLFF. CDR3 DNA: TGTGCCAGCAGCGACAGGGTGGGGGAAAAACTGTTTTTT. The full variable domain, rest sourced from reference TRBV5-6 and TRBJ1-4, is DAGVTQSPTHLIKTRGQQVTLRCSPKSGHDTVSWYQQALGQGPQFIFQYYEEEERQRGNFPDRFSGHQFPNYSSELNVNALLLGDSALYLCASSDRVGEKLFFGSGTQLSVL.